The present T cell receptor (beta chain) was sequenced within a study of cytomegalovirus exposure and HLA in healthy donors. The overall study: Unique TCR beta sequences numbering approximately 120 million came from around 180 million T cells in an earlier analysis. Whole-study results and caveats: Immune exposure information comprised only CMV serostatus. Cytomegalovirus-associated status was assigned to some 160 TCR beta chains.

As regards this clone: The antigen remains undetermined.

The PCR ran on 60 Vbeta and 13 Jbeta primers. Clones were read by immunoSEQ multiplex PCR, and TCRdb kept only the in-frame ones, dropping some. The sample has 150,000 to 200,000 clones; almost 85% are singletons. This receptor was taken from a woman aged 45-60 years in good health and CMV-seronegative. Sequenced sample: PBMCs.

The CDR3 sequence: CAWSGSGWTGELFF. The CDR3 DNA reads TGTGCCTGGAGTGGGTCTGGCTGGACCGGGGAGCTGTTTTTT. The chain links TRBV30 to TRBJ2-2, with no clear D. The CDR3 is made up of 14 amino acids. CDR1 is GTSNPN, CDR2 SVGIG, per germline (reference sequence). The germline V and J ends were trimmed by 1 base and 5 bases, with 11 bases remaining between them.